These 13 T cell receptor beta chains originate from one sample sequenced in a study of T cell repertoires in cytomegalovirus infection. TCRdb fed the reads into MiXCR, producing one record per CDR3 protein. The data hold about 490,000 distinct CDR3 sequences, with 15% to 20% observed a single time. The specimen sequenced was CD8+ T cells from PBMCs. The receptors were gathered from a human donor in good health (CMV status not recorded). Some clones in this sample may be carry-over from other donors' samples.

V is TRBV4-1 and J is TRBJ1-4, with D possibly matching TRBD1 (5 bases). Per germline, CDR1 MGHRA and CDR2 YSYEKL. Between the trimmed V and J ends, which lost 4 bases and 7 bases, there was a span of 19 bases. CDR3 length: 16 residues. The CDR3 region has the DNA TGCGCCAGCAGCCCACTACCGGGGCCATCCGGTGAAAAACTGTTTTTT. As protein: CASSPLPGPSGEKLFF.

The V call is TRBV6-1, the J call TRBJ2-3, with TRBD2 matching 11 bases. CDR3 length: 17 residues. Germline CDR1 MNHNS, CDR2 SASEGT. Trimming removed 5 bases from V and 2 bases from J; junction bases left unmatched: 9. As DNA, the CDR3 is TGTGCCAGCAGTCCACGGACTAGCGGGCTATTCACAGATACGCAGTATTTT. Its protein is CASSPRTSGLFTDTQYF.

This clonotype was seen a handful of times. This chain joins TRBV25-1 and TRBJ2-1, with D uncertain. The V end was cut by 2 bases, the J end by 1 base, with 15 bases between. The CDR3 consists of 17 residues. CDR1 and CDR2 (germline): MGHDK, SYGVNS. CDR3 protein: CASSESRPQVSYNEQFF. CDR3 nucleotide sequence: TGTGCCAGCAGTGAAAGTCGACCGCAGGTGTCCTACAATGAGCAGTTCTTC.

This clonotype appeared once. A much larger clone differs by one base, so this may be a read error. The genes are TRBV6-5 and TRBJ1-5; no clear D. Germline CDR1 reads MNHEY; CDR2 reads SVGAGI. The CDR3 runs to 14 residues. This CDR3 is CDSIKGYSNQPQHF. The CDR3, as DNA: TGTGACAGCATCAAGGGATATAGCAATCAGCCCCAGCATTTT.

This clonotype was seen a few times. Here the CDR3 DNA reads TGTGCCTGGAGTGGGGGGGGGACAGATACGCAGTATTTT. This codes for CAWSGGGTDTQYF. V usage is TRBV30 and J usage is TRBJ2-3, with 7 bases lining up with TRBD2. The V and J ends lost 1 base and 3 bases, in that order; junction bases with no gene match: 1. Per the germline V gene, CDR1 is GTSNPN and CDR2 is SVGIG (reference sequence). The CDR3 is 13 residues long.

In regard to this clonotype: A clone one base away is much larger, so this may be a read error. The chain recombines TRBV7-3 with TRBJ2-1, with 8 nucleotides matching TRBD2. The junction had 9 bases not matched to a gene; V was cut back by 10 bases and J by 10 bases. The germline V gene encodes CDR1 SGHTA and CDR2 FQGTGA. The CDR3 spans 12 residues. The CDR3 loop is CANTLGGAEQFF. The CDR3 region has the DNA TGTGCCAACACCCTCGGGGGGGCCGAGCAGTTCTTC.

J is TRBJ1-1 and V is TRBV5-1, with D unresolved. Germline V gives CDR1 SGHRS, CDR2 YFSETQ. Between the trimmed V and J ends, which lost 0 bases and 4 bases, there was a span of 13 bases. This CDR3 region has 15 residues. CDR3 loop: CASSLVGGGGTEAFF. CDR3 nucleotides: TGCGCCAGCAGCTTGGTAGGAGGAGGAGGCACTGAAGCTTTCTTT.

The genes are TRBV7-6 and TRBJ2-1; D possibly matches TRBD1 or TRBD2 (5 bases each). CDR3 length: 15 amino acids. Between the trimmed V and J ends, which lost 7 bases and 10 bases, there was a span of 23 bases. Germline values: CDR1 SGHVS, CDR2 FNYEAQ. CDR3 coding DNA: TGTGCCAGCACCGCGCCCCGGGGCCCCGGTGGGGAGCAGTTCTTC. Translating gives CASTAPRGPGGEQFF.

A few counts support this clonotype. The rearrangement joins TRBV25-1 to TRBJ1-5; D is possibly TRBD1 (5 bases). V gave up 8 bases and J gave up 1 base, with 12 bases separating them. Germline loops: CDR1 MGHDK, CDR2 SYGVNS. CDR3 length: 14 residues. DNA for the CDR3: TGTGCCAGCCAAAGTGGGGGAAGCAATCAGCCCCAGCATTTT. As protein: CASQSGGSNQPQHF.

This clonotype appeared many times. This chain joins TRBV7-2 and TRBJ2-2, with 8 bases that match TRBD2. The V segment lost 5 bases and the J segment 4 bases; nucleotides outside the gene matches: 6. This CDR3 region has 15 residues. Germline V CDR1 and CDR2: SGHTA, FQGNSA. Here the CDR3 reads CASSREGAGTGELFF. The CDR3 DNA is TGTGCCAGCAGCCGGGAGGGAGCAGGCACCGGGGAGCTGTTTTTT.

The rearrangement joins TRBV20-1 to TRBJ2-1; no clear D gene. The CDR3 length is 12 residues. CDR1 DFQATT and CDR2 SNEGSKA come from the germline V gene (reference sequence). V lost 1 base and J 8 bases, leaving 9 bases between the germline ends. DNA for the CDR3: TGCAGTGCTAGAGGTTATACTTATGAGCAGTTCTTC. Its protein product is CSARGYTYEQFF.

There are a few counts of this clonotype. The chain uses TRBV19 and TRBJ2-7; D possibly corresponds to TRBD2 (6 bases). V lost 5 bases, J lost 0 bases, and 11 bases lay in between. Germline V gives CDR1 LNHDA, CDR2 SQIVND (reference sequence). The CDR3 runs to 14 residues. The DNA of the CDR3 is TGTGCCAGTAGTCGGCAGGGACTCTCCTACGAGCAGTACTTC. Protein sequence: CASSRQGLSYEQYF.

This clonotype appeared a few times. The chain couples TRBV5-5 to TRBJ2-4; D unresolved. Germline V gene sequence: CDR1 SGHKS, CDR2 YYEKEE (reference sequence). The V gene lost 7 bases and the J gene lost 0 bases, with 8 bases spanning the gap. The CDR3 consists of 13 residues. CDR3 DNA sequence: TGTGCCAGCTCAGAAATAGCCAAAAACATTCAGTACTTC. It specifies CASSEIAKNIQYF.